Each of the 6 T cell receptor beta chains below was sequenced from the same sample in a study of CD8 T cells in ankylosing spondylitis. TCRdb reprocessed the 5' RACE reads with MiXCR, giving one entry per CDR3 protein. The table has tens of thousands of distinct CDR3 sequences, more than 25% seen once; the top ten hold less than 60%. Sequenced: blood, either unsorted or a sorted T cell fraction (not recorded which). These receptors were taken from a male donor with ankylosing spondylitis or in good health (not recorded which).

The CDR3 sequence: CASSLQQETQYF. Written as DNA, the CDR3 is TGTGCCAGCAGTTTACAGCAAGAGACCCAGTACTTC. The genes are TRBV12-3 or TRBV12-4 and TRBJ2-5; D is undetermined. V lost 2 bases, J lost 2 bases, and 3 bases lay in between. The CDR3 is 12 amino acids.

In its sample, this clonotype was seen a few times. This chain uses TRBV10-3 with TRBJ1-6, with 7 bases identical to TRBD1. Looked up from germline, CDR1 is ENHRY and CDR2 is SYGVKD. This CDR3 region has 14 residues. The J segment lost 7 bases and the V segment lost 2 bases, leaving 2 bases of the junction unmatched. CDR3: CAISEGQENSPLHF. CDR3 coding DNA: TGTGCCATCAGTGAGGGACAGGAAAATTCACCCCTCCACTTT.

The sample holds a few counts of this clonotype. The V and J genes are TRBV9 and TRBJ2-1; TRBD1 matches at 7 bases. The CDR3 length is 15 residues. The V and J ends lost 3 bases and 7 bases, in that order; junction bases with no gene match: 10. Per germline, CDR1 SGDLS and CDR2 YYNGEE. The DNA of the CDR3 is TGTGCCAGCAGCGCACGGACAGGTGTGGGGAATGAGCAGTTCTTC. The encoded protein is CASSARTGVGNEQFF. Looking up the rest from reference TRBV9 and TRBJ2-1 gives the full variable domain: DSGVTQTPKHLITATGQRVTLRCSPRSGDLSVYWYQQSLDQGLQFLIQYYNGEERAKGNILERFSAQQFPDLHSELNLSSLELGDSALYFCASSARTGVGNEQFFGPGTRLTVL.

The chain recombines TRBV9 with TRBJ1-2; tentatively, D is TRBD1 (5 bases). V lost 1 base to trimming and J lost 7 bases, with 11 bases between them. The CDR3 length is 13 residues. Germline values: CDR1 SGDLS, CDR2 YYNGEE. The CDR3 protein is CASSVSRDGGYTF. DNA for the CDR3: TGTGCCAGCAGCGTAAGCAGGGATGGTGGCTACACCTTC.

The chain recombines TRBV28 with TRBJ2-2; 9 bases match TRBD1. CDR1 and CDR2 (germline): MDHEN, SYDVKM. V lost 0 bases, J lost 3 bases, and 5 bases stayed unmatched. The CDR3 has 17 amino acids. The CDR3 sequence: CASSLWAGTGYTGELFF. The CDR3 bases are TGTGCCAGCAGTTTATGGGCCGGGACAGGGTACACCGGGGAGCTGTTTTTT.

The sample holds a few counts of this clonotype. The chain combines TRBV19 with TRBJ1-1, with D tentatively TRBD1 (5 bases). CDR3 length: 14 residues. Trimming removed 0 bases at V and 7 bases at J, with 12 bases between. CDR1 and CDR2 (germline): LNHDA, SQIVND (reference sequence). CDR3 in amino acids: CASSIEGAYGEAFF. For the CDR3, the DNA is TGTGCCAGTAGTATAGAAGGGGCGTATGGTGAAGCTTTCTTT.